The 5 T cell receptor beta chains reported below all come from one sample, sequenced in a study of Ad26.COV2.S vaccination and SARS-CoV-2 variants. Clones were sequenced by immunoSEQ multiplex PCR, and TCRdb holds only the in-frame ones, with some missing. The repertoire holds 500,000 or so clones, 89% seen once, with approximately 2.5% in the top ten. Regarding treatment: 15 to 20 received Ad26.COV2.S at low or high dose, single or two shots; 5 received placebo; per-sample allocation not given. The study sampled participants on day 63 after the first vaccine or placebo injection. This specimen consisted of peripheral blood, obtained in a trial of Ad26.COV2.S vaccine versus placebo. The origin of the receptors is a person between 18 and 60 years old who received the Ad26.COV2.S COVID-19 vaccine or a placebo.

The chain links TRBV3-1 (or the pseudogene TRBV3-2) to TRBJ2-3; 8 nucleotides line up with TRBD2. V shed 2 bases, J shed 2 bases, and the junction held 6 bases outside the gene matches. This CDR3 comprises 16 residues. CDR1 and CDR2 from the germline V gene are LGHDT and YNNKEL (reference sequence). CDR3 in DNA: TGTGCCAGCAGCCAACTGGGACTAGTGGACACAGATACGCAGTATTTT. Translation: CASSQLGLVDTDTQYF.

The CDR3 nucleotides are TGTGCCAGCAGTGAGGTCGGGGGGTACCAAGAGACCCAGTACTTC. The encoded protein is CASSEVGGYQETQYF. J is TRBJ2-5 and V is TRBV2; 7 nucleotides match TRBD2. This CDR3 is 15 amino acids long. Losses at the gene ends were 3 bases for V and 0 bases for J; bases not matched to a gene: 4. The germline V gene encodes CDR1 SNHLY and CDR2 FYNNEI. The whole variable domain, filled in from reference TRBV2 and TRBJ2-5, reads EPEVTQTPSHQVTQMGQEVILRCVPISNHLYFYWYRQILGQKVEFLVSFYNNEISEKSEIFDDQFSVERPDGSNFTLKIRSTKLEDSAMYFCASSEVGGYQETQYFGPGTRLLVL.

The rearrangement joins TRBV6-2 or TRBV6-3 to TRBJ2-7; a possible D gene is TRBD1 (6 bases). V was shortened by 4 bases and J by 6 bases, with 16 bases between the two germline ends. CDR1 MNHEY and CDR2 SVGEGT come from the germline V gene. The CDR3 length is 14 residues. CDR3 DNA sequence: TGTGCCAGCAGTTCACAGGGAATAGGGGGCGAGCAGTACGTC. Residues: CASSSQGIGGEQYV.

The DNA of the CDR3 is TGTGCCAGCAGCTTATCGGGGCCCCCAGATACGCAGTATTTT. Its protein product is CASSLSGPPDTQYF. The chain is built from TRBV11-3 and TRBJ2-3, with D possibly called TRBD1 or TRBD2 (5 bases each). Germline CDR1 is SGHNT and CDR2 is YENEEA. V was cut by 2 bases and J by 4 bases, with 10 bases left in between. CDR3 length: 14 amino acids.

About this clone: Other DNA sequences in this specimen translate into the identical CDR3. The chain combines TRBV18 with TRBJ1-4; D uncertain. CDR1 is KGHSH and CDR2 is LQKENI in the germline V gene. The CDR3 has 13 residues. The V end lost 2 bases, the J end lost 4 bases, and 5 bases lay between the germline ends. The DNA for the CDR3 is TGTGCCAGCTCACCAGGGGTTAATGAAAAACTGTTTTTT. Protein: CASSPGVNEKLFF.